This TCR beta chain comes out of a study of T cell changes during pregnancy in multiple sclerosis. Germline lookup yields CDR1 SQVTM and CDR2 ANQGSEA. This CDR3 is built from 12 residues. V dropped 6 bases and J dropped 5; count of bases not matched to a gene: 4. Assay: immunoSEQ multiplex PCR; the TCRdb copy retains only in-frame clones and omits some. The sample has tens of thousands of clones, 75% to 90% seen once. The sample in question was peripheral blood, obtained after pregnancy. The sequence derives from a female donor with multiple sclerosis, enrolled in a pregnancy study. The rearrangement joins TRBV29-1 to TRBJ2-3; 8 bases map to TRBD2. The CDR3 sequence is CSVLGRVDTQYF. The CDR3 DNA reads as TGCAGCGTCCTCGGGAGGGTAGATACGCAGTATTTT.